The 28 T cell receptor beta chains given below trace back to one sample, sequenced in a study of blood T cell repertoires in COVID-19. Clones were read by immunoSEQ multiplex PCR, and TCRdb kept only the in-frame ones, dropping some. The sample yields a few hundred thousand clones, about 87% seen once. The sequencing input was peripheral blood. Receptor source: a man aged 55-75 years who had recovered from COVID-19.

The chain joins TRBV10-3 to TRBJ1-1, with D unclear. CDR3 length: 17 amino acids. From germline, CDR1 is ENHRY and CDR2 SYGVKD. V was pared by 4 bases and J by 0 bases, with 18 bases between. The CDR3 DNA reads TGTGCCATCAGTGTTTCTGTGGGAGGAGACATGAACACTGAAGCTTTCTTT. Its translation is CAISVSVGGDMNTEAFF.

This clone is a singleton in its sample. The chain recombines TRBV5-1 with TRBJ1-4; D might be TRBD1 (5 bases). The CDR3 has 14 residues. Germline CDR1 reads SGHRS; CDR2 reads YFSETQ. Trimming stripped 7 bases from V and 0 bases from J, with 10 bases between. CDR3 nucleotides: TGCGCCAGCGGCCCAGGGACAACTAATGAAAAACTGTTTTTT. It codes for CASGPGTTNEKLFF. Looking up the rest from reference TRBV5-1 and TRBJ1-4 gives the full variable domain: KAGVTQTPRYLIKTRGQQVTLSCSPISGHRSVSWYQQTPGQGLQFLFEYFSETQRNKGNFPGRFSGRQFSNSRSEMNVSTLELGDSALYLCASGPGTTNEKLFFGSGTQLSVL.

V gene TRBV7-9 combines with J gene TRBJ1-2, with D possibly matching TRBD1 (6 bases). CDR3 size: 15 residues. V was shortened by 6 bases and J by 5 bases, with 19 bases between the two germline ends. Germline lookup yields CDR1 SEHNR and CDR2 FQNEAQ (reference sequence). CDR3 sequence reads: CASSHDGGAGYGYTF. The CDR3 region has the DNA TGTGCCAGCAGTCACGACGGGGGGGCAGGATATGGCTACACCTTC.

The chain combines TRBV6-4 with TRBJ2-1; 10 positions agree with TRBD2. The trim removed 6 bases at V and 3 bases at J, leaving 5 bases unmatched. The germline CDR1 and CDR2 sequences are MRHNA and SNTAGT. CDR3 length equals 15 residues. In nucleotides, the CDR3 is TGTGCCAGCAGCCAACTAGCGGGAAGCTACAATGAGCAGTTCTTC. This translates into CASSQLAGSYNEQFF.

The rearrangement joins TRBV18 to TRBJ1-4; TRBD1 matches at 9 bases. The CDR3 has 15 residues. The V and J ends lost 6 bases and 4 bases, in that order; junction bases with no gene match: 6. Germline CDR1 reads KGHSH; CDR2 reads LQKENI. The CDR3 here is CASSSGQGDNEKLFF. CDR3 bases: TGTGCCAGCTCTTCGGGACAGGGCGATAATGAAAAACTGTTTTTT.

The chain has TRBV10-3 and TRBJ2-3; 10 positions match TRBD2. The V gene end was trimmed by 3 bases and the J gene end by 6 bases; junction bases not matched to a gene: 6. CDR3 size: 15 residues. The germline V gene has CDR1 ENHRY and CDR2 SYGVKD. The CDR3 nucleotides are TGTGCCATCAGTGACCGAGCGGGGGGGCCGGATACGCAGTATTTT. It is translated as CAISDRAGGPDTQYF.

This clone has just a few counts. The chain combines TRBV6-1 with TRBJ1-2; a possible D gene is TRBD1 (5 bases). Germline V CDR1 and CDR2: MNHNS, SASEGT. The CDR3 totals 15 residues. The V and J ends lost 2 bases and 7 bases respectively, with 17 bases between them. The CDR3 DNA reads TGTGCCAGCAGTGAACAGGGCCGCCGCCTCTCTGGCTACACCTTC. Encoded protein: CASSEQGRRLSGYTF.

This chain joins TRBV9 and TRBJ1-2; 7 nucleotides align to TRBD1. Germline assignment: CDR1 SGDLS and CDR2 YYNGEE. The CDR3 loop spans 13 amino acids. The V gene end was trimmed by 4 bases and the J gene end by 7 bases; junction bases not matched to a gene: 7. The chain's CDR3 is CASSFRGNGGYTF. CDR3 bases: TGTGCCAGCAGCTTCAGGGGGAATGGTGGCTACACCTTC.

The genes are TRBV30 and TRBJ2-3, with D unresolved. The V end lost 2 bases, the J end lost 3 bases, and 3 bases lay between the germline ends. The CDR3 sequence is 11 residues long. The germline gives CDR1 GTSNPN, CDR2 SVGIG (reference sequence). CDR3 sequence reads: CAWSRTDTQYF. The DNA of the CDR3 is TGTGCCTGGAGTCGGACAGATACGCAGTATTTT.

The genes are TRBV27 and TRBJ2-7; D possibly corresponds to TRBD1 (6 bases). The CDR3 consists of 14 residues. With 6 bases removed from V and 3 bases from J, the gap between germline ends came to 15 bases. Germline V CDR1 and CDR2: MNHEY, SMNVEV (reference sequence). The CDR3 is CASRKEPTGYEQYF. CDR3 coding DNA: TGTGCCAGCAGAAAGGAACCGACAGGCTACGAGCAGTACTTC.

V gene TRBV15 combines with J gene TRBJ1-1, with 7 bases lining up with TRBD1. This CDR3 comprises 13 residues. Per the germline V gene, CDR1 is LNHNV and CDR2 is YYDKDF (reference sequence). V trimming: 1 base; J trimming: 5 bases; junction bases outside the gene matches: 1. The CDR3: CATSRVQGTEAFF. Written as DNA, the CDR3 is TGTGCCACCAGCAGAGTACAGGGGACTGAAGCTTTCTTT.

The rearrangement uses TRBV28 and TRBJ2-3; possible D gene TRBD1, 6 bases. V shed 3 bases and J shed 3 bases, with 7 bases lying between them. Per the germline V gene, CDR1 is MDHEN and CDR2 is SYDVKM. This CDR3 has 13 residues. For the CDR3, the DNA is TGTGCCAGCAGTTTGGGGGCTACAGATACGCAGTATTTT. Protein product: CASSLGATDTQYF.

The CDR3 loop is CASSLEQSGSEAFF. DNA of the CDR3: TGCGCCAGCAGCTTGGAACAGAGTGGGTCTGAAGCTTTCTTT. The rearrangement uses TRBV5-1 and TRBJ1-1, with no clear D. Trimming removed 0 bases at V and 6 bases at J, with 12 bases between. CDR1 is SGHRS, CDR2 YFSETQ, per germline. There are 14 residues in the CDR3.

This chain links TRBV9 with TRBJ2-1; 8 positions agree with TRBD2. Germline V CDR1 and CDR2: SGDLS, YYNGEE. CDR3 length: 15 amino acids. With 4 bases clipped from V and 1 base from J, the junction kept 4 bases outside the gene matches. Written as DNA, the CDR3 is TGTGCCAGCAGCACGAGCGGGAGTTCCTACAATGAGCAGTTCTTC. It specifies CASSTSGSSYNEQFF.

The chain joins TRBV28 to TRBJ2-4; no firm D call. V lost 3 bases, J lost 0 bases, and 6 bases lay in between. The CDR3 is made up of 14 amino acids. Germline CDR1 MDHEN, CDR2 SYDVKM. The CDR3 protein is CASSLAVAKNIQYF. The DNA for the CDR3 is TGTGCCAGCAGTTTGGCGGTAGCCAAAAACATTCAGTACTTC.

The J gene is TRBJ1-1, the V gene TRBV5-5; weak D call: TRBD1 (6 bases). The CDR3 spans 16 residues. Per germline, CDR1 SGHKS and CDR2 YYEKEE (reference sequence). V was shortened by 0 bases and J by 0 bases, with 12 bases between the two germline ends. The CDR3 DNA follows: TGTGCCAGCAGCTTGGCCCCGCGGACAGTGAACACTGAAGCTTTCTTT. Translation gives CASSLAPRTVNTEAFF.

The V call is TRBV29-1, the J call TRBJ2-5; 14 nucleotides align to TRBD2. Germline-derived CDR1 and CDR2 are SQVTM and ANQGSEA. This CDR3 comprises 20 residues. J lost 5 bases, V lost 1 base, and 18 bases had no gene match. The CDR3: CSVEGKPGVRLAGGGETQYF. CDR3 bases: TGCAGCGTTGAAGGGAAGCCAGGGGTTAGACTAGCGGGAGGGGGGGAGACCCAGTACTTC.

CDR3 region: CASSLSWRSGDEQFF. CDR3 nucleotide sequence: TGCGCCAGCAGCTTGTCTTGGCGTTCGGGGGATGAGCAGTTCTTC. The chain employs TRBV5-1 and TRBJ2-1, with D possibly being TRBD2 (6 bases). The CDR3 runs 15 residues. V was trimmed by 1 base and J by 8 bases, leaving 16 bases between them. Germline V gene sequence: CDR1 SGHRS, CDR2 YFSETQ. Using reference TRBV5-1 and TRBJ2-1 for the parts outside the CDR3, the full variable domain is KAGVTQTPRYLIKTRGQQVTLSCSPISGHRSVSWYQQTPGQGLQFLFEYFSETQRNKGNFPGRFSGRQFSNSRSEMNVSTLELGDSALYLCASSLSWRSGDEQFFGPGTRLTVL.

The V call is TRBV6-2 or TRBV6-3, the J call TRBJ1-4; perhaps TRBD1 as D (6 bases). With 4 bases removed from V and 0 bases from J, the gap between germline ends came to 12 bases. Per germline, CDR1 MNHEY and CDR2 SVGEGT. CDR3 length equals 16 residues. The CDR3, as DNA: TGTGCCAGCAGTTTCGACAGGAGATCAACTAATGAAAAACTGTTTTTT. Protein sequence: CASSFDRRSTNEKLFF.

J is TRBJ2-1 and V is TRBV27; D unresolved. Trimming removed 6 bases from V and 3 bases from J, with 21 bases in between. Germline-derived CDR1 and CDR2 are MNHEY and SMNVEV (reference sequence). The length of the CDR3 is 17 residues. The CDR3: CASRPFAYGDRYNEQFF. In DNA, the CDR3 is TGTGCCAGCAGACCCTTCGCGTACGGTGATCGCTACAATGAGCAGTTCTTC.

CDR3 loop: CASSLSGSHRGEQYF. The CDR3 region has the DNA TGTGCCAGCAGCCTGAGCGGATCTCACAGGGGTGAGCAGTACTTC. The J gene is TRBJ2-7, the V gene TRBV13, with 7 nucleotides matching TRBD1. With 5 bases clipped from V and 7 bases from J, the junction kept 14 bases outside the gene matches. There are 15 residues in the CDR3. Germline V lookup: CDR1 PRHDT, CDR2 FYEKMQ (reference sequence).

The chain recombines TRBV18 with TRBJ1-2; 9 bases line up with TRBD1. The junction had 13 bases not matched to a gene; V was cut back by 3 bases and J by 14 bases. CDR3 length: 14 residues. From germline, CDR1 is KGHSH and CDR2 LQKENI. The CDR3 loop is CASSPSGTGSTETF. CDR3 in DNA: TGTGCCAGCTCACCTTCCGGGACAGGGTCGACCGAGACCTTC. Based on the CDR3 plus reference TRBV18 and TRBJ1-2, the full variable domain is NAGVMQNPRHLVRRRGQEARLRCSPMKGHSHVYWYRQLPEEGLKFMVYLQKENIIDESGMPKERFSAEFPKEGPSILRIQQVVRGDSAAYFCASSPSGTGSTETFGSGTRLTVV.

This chain uses TRBV6-6 with TRBJ2-2; 7 bases are shared with TRBD1. The junction had 7 bases not matched to a gene; V was cut back by 6 bases and J by 3 bases. The CDR3 loop spans 15 amino acids. CDR1 MNHNY and CDR2 SVGAGI come from the germline V gene (reference sequence). This chain's CDR3 is CASSSGTVYTGELFF. Written as DNA, the CDR3 is TGTGCCAGCAGCTCCGGGACAGTCTACACCGGGGAGCTGTTTTTT.

This clone was counted once. The chain combines TRBV9 with TRBJ1-6; D possibly corresponds to TRBD1 (6 bases). Trimming shortened V by 3 bases and J by 5 bases, and 9 bases separated the two germline ends. This CDR3 has 14 amino acids. Germline CDR1 SGDLS, CDR2 YYNGEE. The CDR3 loop reads CASSDRDNNSPLHF. The CDR3 region has the DNA TGTGCCAGCAGCGACAGGGACAATAATTCACCCCTCCACTTT.

The count of this clone is one. This chain uses TRBV5-4 with TRBJ2-5; TRBD1 aligns across 8 bases. Germline V lookup: CDR1 SGHNT, CDR2 YYREEE (reference sequence). Trimming cost V 1 base and J 1 base; bases outside gene matches: 0. There are 14 residues in the CDR3. The CDR3 loop reads CASSLQGAQETQYF. DNA of the CDR3: TGTGCCAGCAGCTTGCAGGGGGCCCAAGAGACCCAGTACTTC.

This clone appeared a few times. The V and J genes are TRBV6-2 or TRBV6-3 and TRBJ2-7, with 7 bases that match TRBD1. With 6 bases clipped from V and 0 bases from J, the junction kept 8 bases outside the gene matches. The V gene's germline CDR1 is MNHEY and CDR2 SVGEGT. This CDR3 region has 15 residues. As DNA, the CDR3 is TGTGCCAGCAGCCCTGAAGGGACAGCCTCCTACGAGCAGTACTTC. Amino acid sequence: CASSPEGTASYEQYF.

V is TRBV19 and J is TRBJ2-1, with TRBD2 identical over 8 bases. There are 15 residues in the CDR3. V was clipped by 5 bases and J by 6 bases; unmatched bases: 9. The germline V gene has CDR1 LNHDA and CDR2 SQIVND (reference sequence). The CDR3 reads CASSVQAGATNEQFF. Here the CDR3 DNA reads TGTGCCAGTAGTGTCCAAGCGGGGGCCACCAATGAGCAGTTCTTC.

The gene calls are TRBV5-4 and TRBJ2-3; 7 nucleotides agree with TRBD1. Germline V gene sequence: CDR1 SGHNT, CDR2 YYREEE (reference sequence). The CDR3 has 16 residues. The junction had 11 bases not matched to a gene; V was cut back by 5 bases and J by 2 bases. CDR3: CASSQVSGTATDTQYF. The CDR3 region has the DNA TGTGCCAGCAGTCAGGTGTCCGGGACAGCCACAGATACGCAGTATTTT.